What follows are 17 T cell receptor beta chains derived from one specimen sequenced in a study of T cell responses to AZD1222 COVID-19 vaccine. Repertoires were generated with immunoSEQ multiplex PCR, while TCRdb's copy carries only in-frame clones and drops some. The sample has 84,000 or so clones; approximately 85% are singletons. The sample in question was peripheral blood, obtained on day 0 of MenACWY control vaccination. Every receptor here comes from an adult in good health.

The CDR3 DNA reads as TGCGCCAGCAGCTTGGGGGGCCGCCGAAATGAAAAACTGTTTTTT. The encoded protein is CASSLGGRRNEKLFF. The chain is built from TRBV5-1 and TRBJ1-4; D possibly corresponds to TRBD1 (5 bases). The CDR3 sequence is 15 residues long. V was shortened by 0 bases and J by 5 bases, with 11 bases between the two germline ends. The V gene's germline CDR1 is SGHRS and CDR2 YFSETQ.

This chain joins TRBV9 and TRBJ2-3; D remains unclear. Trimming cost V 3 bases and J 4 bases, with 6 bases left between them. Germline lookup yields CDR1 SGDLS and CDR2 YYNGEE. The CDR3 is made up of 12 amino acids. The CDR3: CASSARADTQYF. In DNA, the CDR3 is TGTGCCAGCAGCGCCCGTGCAGATACGCAGTATTTT.

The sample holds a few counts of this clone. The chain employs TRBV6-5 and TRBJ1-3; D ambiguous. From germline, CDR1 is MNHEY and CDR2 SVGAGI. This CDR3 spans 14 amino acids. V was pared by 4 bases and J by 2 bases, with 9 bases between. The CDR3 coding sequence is TGTGCCAGCAGTTTGGACGCTACTGGAAACACCATATATTTT. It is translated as CASSLDATGNTIYF.

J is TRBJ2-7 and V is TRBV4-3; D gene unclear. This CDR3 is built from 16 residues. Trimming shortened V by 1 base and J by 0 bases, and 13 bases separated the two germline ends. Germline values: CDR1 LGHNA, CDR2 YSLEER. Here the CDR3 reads CASSQVVGLSSYEQYF. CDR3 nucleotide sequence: TGCGCCAGCAGCCAAGTGGTTGGCTTGAGCTCCTACGAGCAGTACTTC.

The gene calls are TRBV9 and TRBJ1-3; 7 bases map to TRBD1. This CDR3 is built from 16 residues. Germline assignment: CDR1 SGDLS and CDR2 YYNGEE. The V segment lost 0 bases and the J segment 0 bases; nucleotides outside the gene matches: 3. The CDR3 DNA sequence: TGTGCCAGCAGCGTAGCCGGGGACAGCTCTGGAAACACCATATATTTT. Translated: CASSVAGDSSGNTIYF.

The CDR3 DNA follows: TGTGCCAGCAGTTTGAAGGGGGGCAGGGATCGACTAGCCTATGGCTACACCTTC. Translation: CASSLKGGRDRLAYGYTF. This chain links TRBV27 with TRBJ1-2, with D tentatively TRBD1 (6 bases). V lost 3 bases, J lost 4 bases, and 24 bases lay in between. The germline V gene encodes CDR1 MNHEY and CDR2 SMNVEV (reference sequence). The CDR3 is 18 residues long.

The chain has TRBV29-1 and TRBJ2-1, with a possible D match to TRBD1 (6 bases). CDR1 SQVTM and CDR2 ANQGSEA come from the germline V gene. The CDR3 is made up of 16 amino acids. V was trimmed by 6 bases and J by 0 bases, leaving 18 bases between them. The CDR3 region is CSVKQGSISSYNEQFF. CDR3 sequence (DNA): TGCAGCGTCAAACAGGGCAGCATCAGCTCCTACAATGAGCAGTTCTTC.

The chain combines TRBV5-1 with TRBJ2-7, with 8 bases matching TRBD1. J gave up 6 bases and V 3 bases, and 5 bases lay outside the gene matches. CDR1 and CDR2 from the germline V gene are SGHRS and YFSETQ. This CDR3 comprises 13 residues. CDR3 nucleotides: TGCGCCAGCAGCTCAGGGGGCACGGTCGAGCAGTACTTC. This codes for CASSSGGTVEQYF.

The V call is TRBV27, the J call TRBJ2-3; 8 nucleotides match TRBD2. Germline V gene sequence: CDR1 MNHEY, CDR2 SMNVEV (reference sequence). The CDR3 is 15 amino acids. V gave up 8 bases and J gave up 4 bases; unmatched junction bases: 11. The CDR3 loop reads CASGVLSGGADTQYF. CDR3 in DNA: TGTGCCAGCGGCGTCCTTTCGGGGGGGGCAGATACGCAGTATTTT.

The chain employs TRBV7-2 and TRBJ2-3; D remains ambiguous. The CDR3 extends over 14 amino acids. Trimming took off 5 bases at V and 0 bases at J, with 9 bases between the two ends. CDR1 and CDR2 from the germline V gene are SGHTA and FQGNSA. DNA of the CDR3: TGTGCCAGCAGCCCCTTTTCGAGCACAGATACGCAGTATTTT. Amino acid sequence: CASSPFSSTDTQYF. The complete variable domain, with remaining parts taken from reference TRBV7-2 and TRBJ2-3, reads GAGVSQSPSNKVTEKGKDVELRCDPISGHTALYWYRQSLGQGLEFLIYFQGNSAPDKSGLPSDRFSAERTGGSVSTLTIQRTQQEDSAVYLCASSPFSSTDTQYFGPGTRLTVL.

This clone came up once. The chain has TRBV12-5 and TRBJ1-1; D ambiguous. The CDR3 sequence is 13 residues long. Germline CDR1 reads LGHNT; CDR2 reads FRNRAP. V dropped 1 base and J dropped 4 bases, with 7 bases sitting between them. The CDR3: CASGLEATTEAFF. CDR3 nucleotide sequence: TGTGCTAGTGGTTTGGAGGCAACCACTGAAGCTTTCTTT.

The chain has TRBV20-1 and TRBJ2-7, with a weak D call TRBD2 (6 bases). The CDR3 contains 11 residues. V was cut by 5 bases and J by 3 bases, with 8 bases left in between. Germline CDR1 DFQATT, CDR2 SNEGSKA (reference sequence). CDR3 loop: CSAGTGYEQYF. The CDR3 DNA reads TGCAGTGCTGGGACTGGCTACGAGCAGTACTTC.

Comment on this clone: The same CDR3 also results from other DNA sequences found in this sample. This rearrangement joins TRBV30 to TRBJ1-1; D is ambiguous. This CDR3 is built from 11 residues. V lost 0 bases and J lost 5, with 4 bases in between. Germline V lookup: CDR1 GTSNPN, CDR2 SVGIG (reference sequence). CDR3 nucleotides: TGTGCCTGGAGTGTAGGGACTGAAGCTTTCTTT. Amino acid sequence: CAWSVGTEAFF.

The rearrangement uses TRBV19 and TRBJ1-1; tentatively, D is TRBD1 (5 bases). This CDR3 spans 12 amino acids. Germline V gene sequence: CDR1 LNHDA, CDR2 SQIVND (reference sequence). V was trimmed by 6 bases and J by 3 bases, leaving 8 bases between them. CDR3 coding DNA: TGTGCCAGTAGATTGGGGGACACTGAAGCTTTCTTT. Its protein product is CASRLGDTEAFF.

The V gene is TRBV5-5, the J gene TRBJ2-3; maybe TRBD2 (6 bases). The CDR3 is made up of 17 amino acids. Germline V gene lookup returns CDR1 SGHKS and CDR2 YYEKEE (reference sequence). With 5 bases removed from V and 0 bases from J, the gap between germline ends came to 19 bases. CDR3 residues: CASRRGLVEVSTDTQYF. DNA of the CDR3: TGTGCCAGCAGGCGGGGACTGGTGGAGGTTAGCACAGATACGCAGTATTTT.

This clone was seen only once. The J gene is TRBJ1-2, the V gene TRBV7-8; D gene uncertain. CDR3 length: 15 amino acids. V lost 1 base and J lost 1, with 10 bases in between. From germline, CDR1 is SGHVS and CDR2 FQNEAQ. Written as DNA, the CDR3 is TGTGCCAGCAGCTTAGAAGACGGGTTTAACTATGGCTACACCTTC. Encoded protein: CASSLEDGFNYGYTF.

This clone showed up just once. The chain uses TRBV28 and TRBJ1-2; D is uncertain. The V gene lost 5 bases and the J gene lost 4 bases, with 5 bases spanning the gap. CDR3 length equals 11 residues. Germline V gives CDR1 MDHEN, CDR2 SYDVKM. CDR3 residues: CASSKGYGYTF. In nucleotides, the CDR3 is TGTGCCAGCAGTAAGGGCTATGGCTACACCTTC.